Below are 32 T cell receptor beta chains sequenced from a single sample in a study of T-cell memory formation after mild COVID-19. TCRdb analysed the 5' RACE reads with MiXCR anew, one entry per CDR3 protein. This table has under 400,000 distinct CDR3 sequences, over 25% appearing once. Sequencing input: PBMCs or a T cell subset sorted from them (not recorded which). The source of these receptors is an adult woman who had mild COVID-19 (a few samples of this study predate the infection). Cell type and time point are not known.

In DNA, the CDR3 is TGTGCCAGCTCACGGGACCAGGGAGCAACTAATGAAAAACTGTTTTTT. As protein: CASSRDQGATNEKLFF. The chain is built from TRBV18 and TRBJ1-4, with D perhaps matching TRBD1 (5 bases). V gave up 4 bases and J gave up 0 bases, with 12 bases separating them. CDR3 length: 16 amino acids. CDR1 and CDR2 (germline): KGHSH, LQKENI.

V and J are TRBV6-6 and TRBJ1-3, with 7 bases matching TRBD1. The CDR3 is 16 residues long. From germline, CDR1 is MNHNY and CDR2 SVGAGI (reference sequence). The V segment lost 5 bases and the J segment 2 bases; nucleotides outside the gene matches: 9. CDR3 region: CASSRRDRATGNTIYF. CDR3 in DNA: TGTGCCAGCAGTCGAAGGGACAGAGCTACTGGAAACACCATATATTTT.

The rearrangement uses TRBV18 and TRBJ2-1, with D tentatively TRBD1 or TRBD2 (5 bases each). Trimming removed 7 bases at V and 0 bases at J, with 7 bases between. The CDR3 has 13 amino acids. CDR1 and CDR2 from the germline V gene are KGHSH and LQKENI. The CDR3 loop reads CASFGGSYNEQFF. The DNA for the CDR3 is TGTGCCAGCTTTGGGGGCTCCTACAATGAGCAGTTCTTC.

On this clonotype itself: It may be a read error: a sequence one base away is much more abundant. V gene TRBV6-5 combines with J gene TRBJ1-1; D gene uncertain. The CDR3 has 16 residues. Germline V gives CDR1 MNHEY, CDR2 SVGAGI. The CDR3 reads CAGSYSDLITGTEAFF. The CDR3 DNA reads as TGTGCCGGCAGTTACTCGGATCTAATAACGGGCACTGAAGCTTTCTTT.

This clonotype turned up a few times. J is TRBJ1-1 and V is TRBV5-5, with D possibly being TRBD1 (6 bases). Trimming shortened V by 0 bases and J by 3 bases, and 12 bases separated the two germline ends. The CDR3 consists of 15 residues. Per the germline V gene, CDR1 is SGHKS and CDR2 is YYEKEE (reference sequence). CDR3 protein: CASSLVQGVDTEAFF. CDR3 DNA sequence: TGTGCCAGCAGCTTGGTACAGGGTGTAGACACTGAAGCTTTCTTT.

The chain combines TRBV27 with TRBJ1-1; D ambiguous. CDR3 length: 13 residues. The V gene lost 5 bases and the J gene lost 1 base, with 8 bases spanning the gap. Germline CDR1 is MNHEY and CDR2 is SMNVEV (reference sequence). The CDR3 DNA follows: TGTGCCAGCAGTCCGACACGGAACACTGAAGCTTTCTTT. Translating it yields CASSPTRNTEAFF.

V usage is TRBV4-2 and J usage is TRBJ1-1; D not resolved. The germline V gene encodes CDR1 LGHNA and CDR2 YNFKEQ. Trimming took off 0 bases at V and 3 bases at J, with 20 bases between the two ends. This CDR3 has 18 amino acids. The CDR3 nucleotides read TGTGCCAGCAGCCAAGATCCAGACCGCCGGATTGGGGACACTGAAGCTTTCTTT. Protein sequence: CASSQDPDRRIGDTEAFF.

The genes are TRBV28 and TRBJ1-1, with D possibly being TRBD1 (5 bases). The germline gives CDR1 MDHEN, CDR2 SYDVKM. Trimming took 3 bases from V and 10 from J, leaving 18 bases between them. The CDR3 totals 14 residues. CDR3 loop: CASSFWGGEGGAFF. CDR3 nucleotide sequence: TGTGCCAGCAGTTTTTGGGGAGGGGAGGGCGGAGCTTTCTTT. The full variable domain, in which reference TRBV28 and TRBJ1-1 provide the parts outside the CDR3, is DVKVTQSSRYLVKRTGEKVFLECVQDMDHENMFWYRQDPGLGLRLIYFSYDVKMKEKGDIPEGYSVSREKKERFSLILESASTNQTSMYLCASSFWGGEGGAFFGQGTRLTVV.

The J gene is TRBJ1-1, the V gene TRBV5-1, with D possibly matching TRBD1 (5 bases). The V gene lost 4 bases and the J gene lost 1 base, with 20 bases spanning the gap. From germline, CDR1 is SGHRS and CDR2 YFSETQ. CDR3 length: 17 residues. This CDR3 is CASSPSLTGGENTEAFF. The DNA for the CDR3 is TGCGCCAGCAGCCCGTCTCTGACGGGGGGAGAGAACACTGAAGCTTTCTTT.

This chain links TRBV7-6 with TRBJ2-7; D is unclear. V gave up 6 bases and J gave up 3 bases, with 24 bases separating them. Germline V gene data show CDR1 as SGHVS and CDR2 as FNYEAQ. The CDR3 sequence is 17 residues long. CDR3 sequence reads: CASSSPFVAPGNYEQYF. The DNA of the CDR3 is TGTGCCAGCAGTTCCCCATTTGTAGCACCAGGAAACTACGAGCAGTACTTC.

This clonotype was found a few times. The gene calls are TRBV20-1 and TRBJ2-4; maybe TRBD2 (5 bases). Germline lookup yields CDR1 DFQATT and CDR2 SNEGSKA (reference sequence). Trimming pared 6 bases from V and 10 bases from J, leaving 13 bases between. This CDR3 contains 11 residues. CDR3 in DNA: TGCAGTGCGAGGGAAATCAATATTCAGTACTTC. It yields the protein CSAREINIQYF.

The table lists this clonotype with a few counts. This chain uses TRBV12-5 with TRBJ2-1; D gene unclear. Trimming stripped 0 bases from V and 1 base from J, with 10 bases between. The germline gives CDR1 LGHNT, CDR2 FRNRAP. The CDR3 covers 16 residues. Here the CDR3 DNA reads TGTGCTAGTGGTTTGGTAGGAGTCAGATCCTACAATGAGCAGTTCTTC. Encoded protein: CASGLVGVRSYNEQFF.

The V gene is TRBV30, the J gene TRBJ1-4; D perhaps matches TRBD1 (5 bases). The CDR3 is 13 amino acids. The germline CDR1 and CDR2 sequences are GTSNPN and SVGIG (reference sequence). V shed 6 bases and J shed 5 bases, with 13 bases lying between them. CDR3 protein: CACSPGGNEKLFF. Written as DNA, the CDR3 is TGTGCCTGTTCGCCTGGGGGAAATGAAAAACTGTTTTTT.

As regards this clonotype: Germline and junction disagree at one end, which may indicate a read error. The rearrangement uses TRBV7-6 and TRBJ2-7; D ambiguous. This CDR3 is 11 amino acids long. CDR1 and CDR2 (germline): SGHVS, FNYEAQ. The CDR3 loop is CATSVGYEQYF. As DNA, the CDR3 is TGTGCCACCAGCGTAGGGTACGAGCAGTACTTC.

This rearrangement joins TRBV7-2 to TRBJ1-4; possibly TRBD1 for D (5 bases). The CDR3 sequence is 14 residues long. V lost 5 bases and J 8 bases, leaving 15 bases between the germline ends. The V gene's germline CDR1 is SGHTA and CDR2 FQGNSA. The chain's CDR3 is CASSLTGVMEKLFF. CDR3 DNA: TGTGCCAGCAGCCTAACGGGGGTGATGGAAAAACTGTTTTTT.

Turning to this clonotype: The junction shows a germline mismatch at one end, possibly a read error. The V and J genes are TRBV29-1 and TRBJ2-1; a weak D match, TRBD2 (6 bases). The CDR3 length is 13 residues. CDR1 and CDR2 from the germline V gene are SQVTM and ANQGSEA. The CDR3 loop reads CSLETSRGNEQFF. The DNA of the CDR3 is TGCAGCCTTGAGACTAGTCGGGGCAATGAGCAGTTCTTC.

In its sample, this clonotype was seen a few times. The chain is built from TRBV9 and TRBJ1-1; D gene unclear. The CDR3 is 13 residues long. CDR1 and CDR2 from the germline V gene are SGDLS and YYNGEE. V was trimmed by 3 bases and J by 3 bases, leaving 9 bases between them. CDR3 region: CASSAGEYTEAFF. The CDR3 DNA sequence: TGTGCCAGCAGCGCCGGGGAATACACTGAAGCTTTCTTT.

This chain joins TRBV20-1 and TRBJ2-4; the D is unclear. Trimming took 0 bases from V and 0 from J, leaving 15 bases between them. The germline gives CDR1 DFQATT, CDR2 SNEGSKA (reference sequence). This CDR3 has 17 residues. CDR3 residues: CSARDPPTELAKNIQYF. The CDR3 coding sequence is TGCAGTGCTAGAGACCCACCCACAGAACTAGCCAAAAACATTCAGTACTTC.

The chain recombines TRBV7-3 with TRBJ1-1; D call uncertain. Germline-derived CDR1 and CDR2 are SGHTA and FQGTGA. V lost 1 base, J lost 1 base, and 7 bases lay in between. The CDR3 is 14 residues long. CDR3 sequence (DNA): TGTGCCAGCAGCTTAAGCGGGCGGAACACTGAAGCTTTCTTT. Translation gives CASSLSGRNTEAFF.

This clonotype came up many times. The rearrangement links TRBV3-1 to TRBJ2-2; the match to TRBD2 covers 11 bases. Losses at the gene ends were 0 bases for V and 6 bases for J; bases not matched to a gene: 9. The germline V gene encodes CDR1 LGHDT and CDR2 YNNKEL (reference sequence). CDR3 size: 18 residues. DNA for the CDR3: TGTGCCAGCAGCCAAGAAATTAGCGGGGGGGCGTCCCCCGGGGAGCTGTTTTTT. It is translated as CASSQEISGGASPGELFF. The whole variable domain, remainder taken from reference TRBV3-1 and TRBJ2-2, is DTAVSQTPKYLVTQMGNDKSIKCEQNLGHDTMYWYKQDSKKFLKIMFSYNNKELIINETVPNRFSPKSPDKAHLNLHINSLELGDSAVYFCASSQEISGGASPGELFFGEGSRLTVL.

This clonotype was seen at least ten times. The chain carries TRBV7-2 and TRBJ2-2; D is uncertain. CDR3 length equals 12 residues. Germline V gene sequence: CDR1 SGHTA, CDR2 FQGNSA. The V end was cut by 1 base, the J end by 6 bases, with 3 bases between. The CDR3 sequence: CASSLDAGELFF. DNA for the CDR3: TGTGCCAGCAGCTTAGACGCCGGGGAGCTGTTTTTT. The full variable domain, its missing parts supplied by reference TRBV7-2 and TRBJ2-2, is GAGVSQSPSNKVTEKGKDVELRCDPISGHTALYWYRQSLGQGLEFLIYFQGNSAPDKSGLPSDRFSAERTGGSVSTLTIQRTQQEDSAVYLCASSLDAGELFFGEGSRLTVL.

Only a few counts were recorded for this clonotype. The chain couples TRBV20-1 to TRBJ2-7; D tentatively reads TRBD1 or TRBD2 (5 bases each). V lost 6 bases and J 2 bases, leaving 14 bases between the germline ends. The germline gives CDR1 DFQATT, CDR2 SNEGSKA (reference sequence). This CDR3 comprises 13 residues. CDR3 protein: CSAAGTQTYEQYF. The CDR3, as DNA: TGCAGTGCAGCCGGGACCCAGACCTACGAGCAGTACTTC.

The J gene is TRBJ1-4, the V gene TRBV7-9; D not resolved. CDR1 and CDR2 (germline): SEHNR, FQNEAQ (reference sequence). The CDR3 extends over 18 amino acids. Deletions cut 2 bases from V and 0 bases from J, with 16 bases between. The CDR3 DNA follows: TGTGCCAGCAGCTTAATGTTCGCGTCAGATGCAACTAATGAAAAACTGTTTTTT. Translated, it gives CASSLMFASDATNEKLFF.

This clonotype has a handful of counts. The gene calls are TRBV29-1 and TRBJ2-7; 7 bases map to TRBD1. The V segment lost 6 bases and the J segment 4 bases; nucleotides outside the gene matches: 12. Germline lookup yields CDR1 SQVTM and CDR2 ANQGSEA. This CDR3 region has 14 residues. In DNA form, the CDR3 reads TGCAGCGTCACATGGGCAGGGGGTGCATACGAGCAGTACTTC. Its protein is CSVTWAGGAYEQYF.

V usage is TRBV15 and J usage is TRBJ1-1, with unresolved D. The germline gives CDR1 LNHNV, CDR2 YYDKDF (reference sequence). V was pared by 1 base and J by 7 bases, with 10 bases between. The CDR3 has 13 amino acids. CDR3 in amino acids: CATSRGGVSEAFF. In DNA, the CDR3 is TGTGCCACCAGCAGAGGCGGCGTAAGTGAAGCTTTCTTT.

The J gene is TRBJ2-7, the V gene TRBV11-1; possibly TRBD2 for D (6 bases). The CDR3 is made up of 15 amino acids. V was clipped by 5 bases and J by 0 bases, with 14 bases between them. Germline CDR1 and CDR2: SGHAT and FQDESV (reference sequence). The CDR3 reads CASSPDGGNSYEQYF. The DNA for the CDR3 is TGTGCCAGCAGCCCAGACGGAGGGAACTCCTACGAGCAGTACTTC.

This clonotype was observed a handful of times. CDR3 DNA sequence: TGTGCCAGCAGTTTTAGCGGGAGTGGGACAGATACGCAGTATTTT. Its translation: CASSFSGSGTDTQYF. This rearrangement joins TRBV12-3 or TRBV12-4 to TRBJ2-3; 9 nucleotides agree with TRBD2. J was trimmed by 3 bases and V by 3 bases; bases with no gene match: 4. The CDR3 extends over 15 amino acids.

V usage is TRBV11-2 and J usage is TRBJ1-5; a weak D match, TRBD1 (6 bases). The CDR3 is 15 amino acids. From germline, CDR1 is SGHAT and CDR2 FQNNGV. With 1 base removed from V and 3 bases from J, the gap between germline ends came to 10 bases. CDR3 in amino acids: CASSLAGAYNQPQHF. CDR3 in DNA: TGTGCCAGCAGCTTAGCGGGGGCCTACAATCAGCCCCAGCATTTT. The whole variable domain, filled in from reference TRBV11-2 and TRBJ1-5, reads EAGVAQSPRYKIIEKRQSVAFWCNPISGHATLYWYQQILGQGPKLLIQFQNNGVVDDSQLPKDRFSAERLKGVDSTLKIQPAKLEDSAVYLCASSLAGAYNQPQHFGDGTRLSIL.

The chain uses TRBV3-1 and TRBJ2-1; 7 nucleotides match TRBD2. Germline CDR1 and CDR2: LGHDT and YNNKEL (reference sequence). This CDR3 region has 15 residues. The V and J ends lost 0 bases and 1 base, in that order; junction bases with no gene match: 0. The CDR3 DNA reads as TGTGCCAGCAGCCAAGAACTAGCGTCCTACAATGAGCAGTTCTTC. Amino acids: CASSQELASYNEQFF.

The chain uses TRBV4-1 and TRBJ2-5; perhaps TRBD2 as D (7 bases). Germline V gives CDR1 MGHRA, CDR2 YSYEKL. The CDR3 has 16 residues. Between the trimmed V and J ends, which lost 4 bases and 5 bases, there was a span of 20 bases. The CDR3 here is CASSPRVRGEGETQYF. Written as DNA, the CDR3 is TGCGCCAGCAGCCCTCGAGTTAGGGGGGAGGGGGAGACCCAGTACTTC.

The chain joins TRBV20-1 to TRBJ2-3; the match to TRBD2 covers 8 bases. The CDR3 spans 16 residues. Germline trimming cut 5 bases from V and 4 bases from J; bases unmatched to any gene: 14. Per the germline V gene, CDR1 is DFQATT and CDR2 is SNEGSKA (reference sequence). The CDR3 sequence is CSAPVFRGGAPDTQYF. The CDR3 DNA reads TGCAGTGCTCCCGTGTTTCGGGGGGGGGCCCCAGATACGCAGTATTTT.

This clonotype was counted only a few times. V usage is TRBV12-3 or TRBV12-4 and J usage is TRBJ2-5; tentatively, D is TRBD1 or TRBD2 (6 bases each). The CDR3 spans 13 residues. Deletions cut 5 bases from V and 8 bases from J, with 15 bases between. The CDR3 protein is CASSPTEGVTQYF. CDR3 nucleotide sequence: TGTGCCAGCAGTCCAACGGAGGGGGTAACCCAGTACTTC.